Shown below are 19 T cell receptor beta chains from a single sample sequenced in a study of cytomegalovirus exposure and HLA in healthy donors. Vbeta (60) and Jbeta (13) primers were used in the PCR. Using immunoSEQ multiplex PCR, the repertoire was profiled, and TCRdb retains in-frame clones only, with some absent. The sample includes 80,000 or so clones, 55% to 75% of them seen just once. What was sequenced was PBMCs. Receptor source: a man aged 30 to 45 in good health and CMV-seropositive.

This clone was observed a handful of times. The chain has TRBV7-9 and TRBJ1-3; D gene uncertain. Germline V CDR1 and CDR2: SEHNR, FQNEAQ (reference sequence). The CDR3 loop spans 12 amino acids. Trimming took off 8 bases at V and 7 bases at J, with 12 bases between the two ends. This CDR3 reads CASRRAGNTIYF. In DNA, the CDR3 is TGTGCCAGCCGCCGGGCGGGGAACACCATATATTTT.

This chain uses TRBV28 with TRBJ1-4; the D gene is possibly TRBD1 (6 bases). V lost 3 bases and J lost 2, with 10 bases in between. In germline, CDR1 is MDHEN, CDR2 SYDVKM. CDR3 length: 15 residues. CDR3 nucleotide sequence: TGTGCCAGCAGTTTGGGGGGGCGCACTAATGAAAAACTGTTTTTT. Amino acids: CASSLGGRTNEKLFF.

V is TRBV7-6 and J is TRBJ2-7, with 10 bases that match TRBD1. The CDR3 is made up of 16 amino acids. CDR1 is SGHVS and CDR2 is FNYEAQ in the germline V gene. The J segment lost 2 bases and the V segment lost 4 bases, leaving 8 bases of the junction unmatched. The chain's CDR3 is CASSSTDRGLTYEQYF. CDR3 DNA: TGTGCCAGCAGCTCGACAGACAGGGGGCTGACCTACGAGCAGTACTTC. Based on the CDR3 plus reference TRBV7-6 and TRBJ2-7, the full variable domain is GAGVSQSPRYKVTKRGQDVALRCDPISGHVSLYWYRQALGQGPEFLTYFNYEAQQDKSGLPNDRFSAERPEGSISTLTIQRTEQRDSAMYRCASSSTDRGLTYEQYFGPGTRLTVT.

The chain joins TRBV7-9 to TRBJ2-1; no definite D call. The CDR3 length is 12 residues. Trimming left V 1 base short and J 5 bases short, with 3 bases between. CDR1 is SEHNR and CDR2 is FQNEAQ in the germline V gene (reference sequence). The CDR3 loop is CASSLVNNEQFF. CDR3 bases: TGTGCCAGCAGCTTAGTTAACAATGAGCAGTTCTTC.

This clone was picked up a small number of times. This CDR3 reads CASSFAGAWGDEQYF. The CDR3 DNA is TGTGCCAGCAGCTTCGCGGGAGCATGGGGTGACGAGCAGTACTTC. The chain uses TRBV11-3 and TRBJ2-7, with 7 bases that match TRBD2. CDR1 and CDR2 from the germline V gene are SGHNT and YENEEA. Trimming removed 3 bases from V and 5 bases from J; junction bases left unmatched: 10. The CDR3 covers 15 residues.

This clone was found once. The rearrangement joins TRBV7-8 to TRBJ2-7, with 8 bases that match TRBD2. This CDR3 has 14 residues. Trimming removed 2 bases from V and 5 bases from J; junction bases left unmatched: 5. CDR1 SGHVS and CDR2 FQNEAQ come from the germline V gene. The DNA for the CDR3 is TGTGCCAGCAGCTTACGGGAGGGCCGAGACGAGCAGTACTTC. Amino acids: CASSLREGRDEQYF.

The chain combines TRBV19 with TRBJ2-7; 16 bases are shared with TRBD2. Unmatched junction bases numbered 5, after V lost 6 bases and J lost 0 bases. The germline V gene has CDR1 LNHDA and CDR2 SQIVND (reference sequence). The CDR3 is 17 amino acids. CDR3 loop: CASSLGLAGGYSYEQYF. The CDR3 nucleotides are TGTGCCAGTAGCCTGGGACTAGCGGGAGGGTACTCCTACGAGCAGTACTTC.

The rearrangement uses TRBV28 and TRBJ2-5, with 9 bases that match TRBD2. The end of the DNA is better explained by TRBJ2-7, so the J call may be wrong. Germline CDR1 is MDHEN and CDR2 is SYDVKM. There are 19 residues in the CDR3. The CDR3 bases are TGTGCCAGCAGTGGGGGGCTTCTTTCAGGACTAGCGTCCTCCTACGAGCAGTACTTC. Translated, it gives CASSGGLLSGLASSYEQYF.

The chain has TRBV27 and TRBJ2-2, with no clear D. V shed 5 bases and J shed 4 bases, with 11 bases lying between them. CDR3 length: 14 amino acids. Germline assignment: CDR1 MNHEY and CDR2 SMNVEV (reference sequence). This CDR3 is CASSIQISTGELFF. For the CDR3, the DNA is TGTGCCAGCAGTATCCAGATAAGCACCGGGGAGCTGTTTTTT.

This clone came up a few times. The CDR3 spells CASSFLRGGTEAFF. Written as DNA, the CDR3 is TGTGCCAGCAGCTTCCTCCGGGGTGGCACTGAAGCTTTCTTT. This rearrangement joins TRBV5-6 to TRBJ1-1, with D hard to call. The CDR3 totals 14 residues. Germline assignment: CDR1 SGHDT and CDR2 YYEEEE. V lost 2 bases and J 4 bases, leaving 12 bases between the germline ends.

V is TRBV5-7 and J is TRBJ2-1; 9 bases are a match to TRBD2. TRBV5-7 is marked as an open reading frame, function uncertain. CDR3 size: 19 residues. The V gene end was trimmed by 4 bases and the J gene end by 0 bases; junction bases not matched to a gene: 14. The chain's CDR3 is CASSTPASGVVGSYNEQFF. In nucleotides, the CDR3 is TGTGCCAGCAGCACCCCGGCTAGCGGGGTGGTTGGCTCCTACAATGAGCAGTTCTTC.

The V and J genes are TRBV5-1 and TRBJ1-3; possibly TRBD1 for D (5 bases). Germline assignment: CDR1 SGHRS and CDR2 YFSETQ. The ends were cut back, 4 bases at V and 0 bases at J, with 8 bases in the middle. This CDR3 has 14 residues. CDR3 nucleotides: TGCGCCAGCAGCCACGACAGCTCTGGAAACACCATATATTTT. Translation gives CASSHDSSGNTIYF.

Comments on this clone: This sequence may be a read error, since a much larger clone differs from it by one base. Other DNA sequences in the same sample also yield this CDR3. The chain employs TRBV7-9 and TRBJ1-4, with 8 bases identical to TRBD1. This CDR3 has 14 residues. Trimming removed 3 bases from V and 4 bases from J; junction bases left unmatched: 1. Germline lookup yields CDR1 SEHNR and CDR2 FQNEAQ (reference sequence). CDR3 loop: CASSLGQDNEKLFF. The DNA of the CDR3 is TGTGCCAGCAGCTTGGGACAGGATAATGAAAAACTGTTTTTT. The entire variable domain, with the rest obtained from reference TRBV7-9 and TRBJ1-4, is as follows: DTGVSQNPRHKITKRGQNVTFRCDPISEHNRLYWYRQTLGQGPEFLTYFQNEAQLEKSRLLSDRFSAERPKGSFSTLEIQRTEQGDSAMYLCASSLGQDNEKLFFGSGTQLSVL.

This clone has more than one count but fewer than ten. This rearrangement joins TRBV10-3 to TRBJ2-7; 7 bases agree with TRBD2. Germline CDR1 and CDR2: ENHRY and SYGVKD. The CDR3 is made up of 13 amino acids. Trimming took 8 bases from V and 0 from J; bases not matched to a gene: 4. This chain's CDR3 is CAIGEGISYEQYF. In nucleotides, the CDR3 is TGTGCCATCGGGGAGGGGATCTCCTACGAGCAGTACTTC.

The genes are TRBV19 and TRBJ2-5; TRBD1 matches at 7 bases. The length of the CDR3 is 14 residues. Unmatched junction bases numbered 8, after V lost 5 bases and J lost 5 bases. Germline assignment: CDR1 LNHDA and CDR2 SQIVND (reference sequence). CDR3 region: CASSLRGPDETQYF. CDR3 bases: TGTGCCAGTAGTCTGAGGGGGCCTGATGAGACCCAGTACTTC.

The table lists this clone with a few counts. J is TRBJ2-1 and V is TRBV7-8, with TRBD1 identical over 9 bases. V lost 4 bases and J lost 6; bases outside the gene matches: 4. The CDR3 is 14 residues long. CDR1 and CDR2 from the germline V gene are SGHVS and FQNEAQ. The CDR3 DNA is TGTGCCAGCAGCTCGGACAGGGGAGCCAATGAGCAGTTCTTC. Its translation is CASSSDRGANEQFF.

V is TRBV5-1 and J is TRBJ1-1; 8 bases align to TRBD1. Germline lookup yields CDR1 SGHRS and CDR2 YFSETQ. CDR3 length equals 15 residues. After removal of 5 bases from V and 4 bases from J, the junction contained 10 bases not matched to a gene. CDR3 in DNA: TGCGCCAGCAGTAGTCCAGGGGGCTTTTCCACTGAAGCTTTCTTT. It codes for CASSSPGGFSTEAFF.

The chain combines TRBV11-1 with TRBJ2-5; the match to TRBD2 covers 7 bases. This CDR3 region has 15 residues. With V trimmed by 3 bases and J by 3 bases, 7 bases remained unmatched. Germline-derived CDR1 and CDR2 are SGHAT and FQDESV (reference sequence). CDR3 sequence (DNA): TGTGCCAGCAGCTTTGTGGGAGGGAAAAAAGAGACCCAGTACTTC. This encodes CASSFVGGKKETQYF.

The rearrangement links TRBV4-3 to TRBJ2-5; D is possibly TRBD2 (6 bases). The closer fit of TRBJ2-7 to the DNA end suggests the J call may be wrong. This CDR3 has 14 amino acids. Germline CDR1 is LGHNA and CDR2 is YSLEER. CDR3 sequence (DNA): TGCGCCAGCAGCCAAGACAGGAGGGTCTACGAGCAGTACTTC. Protein product: CASSQDRRVYEQYF.